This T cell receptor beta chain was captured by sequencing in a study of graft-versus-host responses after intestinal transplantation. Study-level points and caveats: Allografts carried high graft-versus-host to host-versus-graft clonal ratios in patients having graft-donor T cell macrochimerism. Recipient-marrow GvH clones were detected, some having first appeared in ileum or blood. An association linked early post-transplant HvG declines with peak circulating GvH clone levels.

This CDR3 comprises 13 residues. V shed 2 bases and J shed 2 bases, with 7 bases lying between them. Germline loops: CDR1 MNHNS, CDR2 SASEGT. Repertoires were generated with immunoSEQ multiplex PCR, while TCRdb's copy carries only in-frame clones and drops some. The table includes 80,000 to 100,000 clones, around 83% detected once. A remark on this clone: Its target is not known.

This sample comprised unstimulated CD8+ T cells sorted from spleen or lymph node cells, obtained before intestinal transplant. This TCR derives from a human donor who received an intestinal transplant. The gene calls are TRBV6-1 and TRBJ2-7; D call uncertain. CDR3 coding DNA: TGTGCCAGCAGTGAATGGTTGCCCTACGAGCAGTACTTC. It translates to CASSEWLPYEQYF.